This record covers a single TCR beta chain. What it recognizes is unknown. The sample comes from a study of T cell responses to AZD1222 COVID-19 vaccine. CDR3 length equals 13 residues. Germline-derived CDR1 and CDR2 are SGHNT and YYREEE (reference sequence). V was pared by 0 bases and J by 10 bases, with 13 bases between. Study results and limitations: Among vaccine-associated CD4 TCRs, coverage spanned spike, with dominance at 160-218 and 743-854. Donors, mostly white British, included more females; clonal diversity was possibly underestimated. Unmutated variant regions are reportedly targeted by nearly half of spike-specific TCRs.

Measured with immunoSEQ multiplex PCR; TCRdb has only the in-frame clones, and not every one. Among about 130,000 clones listed, approximately 93% were seen once. This chain joins TRBV5-4 and TRBJ1-1, with unresolved D. The clonotype originates from an adult in good health. The sample was peripheral blood, taken on day 0 of AZD1222 vaccination. This CDR3 is CASSLEDPRRAFF. DNA for the CDR3: TGTGCCAGCAGCTTGGAGGACCCGCGGAGAGCTTTCTTT.